This TCR beta chain was sequenced for a study of control samples from healthy donors and cancer patients. The trim removed 5 bases at V and 5 bases at J, leaving 10 bases unmatched. This CDR3 has 15 residues. The germline CDR1 and CDR2 sequences are SGHRS and YFSETQ. Profiling relied on immunoSEQ multiplex PCR, and the TCRdb table lists in-frame clones only, not all of them. There are about 160,000 clones in the sample; about 87% occur only once, and about 11% lies in the top ten. The sequence was obtained from a man under 40 in good health. This chain uses TRBV5-1 with TRBJ1-5; 7 bases align to TRBD1. The sequencing sample was made of blood. The CDR3 is CASRFGTTGDQPQHF. The CDR3 nucleotides read TGCGCCAGCAGATTCGGGACTACAGGGGATCAGCCCCAGCATTTT.